These 9 T cell receptor beta chains were sequenced from one sample in a study of Ad26.COV2.S vaccination and SARS-CoV-2 variants. Treatment noted: about 20 received Ad26.COV2.S at low or high dose, single or two shots; roughly 5 received placebo; per-sample allocation not given. Day 63 after the first vaccine or placebo injection was the time point for sampling. Produced via immunoSEQ multiplex PCR; TCRdb's table is partial and in-frame only. This table holds about 480,000 clones, 70% to 90% found once. The starting material was peripheral blood, obtained in a trial of Ad26.COV2.S vaccine versus placebo. The receptors were sampled from a person aged 18 to 59 who received the Ad26.COV2.S COVID-19 vaccine or a placebo.

This sequence joins TRBV6-2 or TRBV6-3 and TRBJ2-2; perhaps TRBD1 as D (5 bases). V lost 7 bases and J lost 8, with 14 bases in between. Germline CDR1 MNHEY, CDR2 SVGEGT. The CDR3 has 13 residues. CDR3: CASTPPGRGELFF. CDR3 nucleotide sequence: TGTGCCAGCACCCCACCAGGGCGGGGGGAGCTGTTTTTT.

This clone was recorded once. V is TRBV27 and J is TRBJ2-1; D is uncertain. Trimming pared 1 base from V and 8 bases from J, leaving 3 bases between. CDR1 is MNHEY and CDR2 is SMNVEV in the germline V gene (reference sequence). This CDR3 is built from 11 residues. The CDR3 sequence is CASSLFDEQFF. DNA for the CDR3: TGTGCCAGCAGTTTATTTGATGAGCAGTTCTTC.

The V gene is TRBV11-2, the J gene TRBJ2-7; 8 bases are a match to TRBD1. V gave up 5 bases and J gave up 2 bases; unmatched junction bases: 5. Germline V lookup: CDR1 SGHAT, CDR2 FQNNGV. The CDR3 extends over 14 amino acids. The CDR3 nucleotides are TGTGCCAGCAGCCCCGGGACAGGCACCTACGAGCAGTACTTC. Translated, it gives CASSPGTGTYEQYF.

The chain has TRBV30 and TRBJ1-5; D is uncertain. Germline V CDR1 and CDR2: GTSNPN, SVGIG (reference sequence). The CDR3 totals 13 residues. The ends were cut back, 3 bases at V and 3 bases at J, with 9 bases in the middle. The CDR3 loop reads CAWRYGDNQPQHF. The CDR3 region has the DNA TGTGCCTGGAGGTACGGGGACAATCAGCCCCAGCATTTT.

This chain joins TRBV27 and TRBJ1-1, with no clear D. The CDR3 length is 13 residues. The germline V gene encodes CDR1 MNHEY and CDR2 SMNVEV (reference sequence). Trimming cost V 8 bases and J 0 bases, with 10 bases left between them. This CDR3 reads CASRADLNTEAFF. The CDR3 coding sequence is TGTGCCAGCCGTGCAGACCTGAACACTGAAGCTTTCTTT.

The V call is TRBV7-8, the J call TRBJ2-2; the D gene is possibly TRBD2 (7 bases). This CDR3 contains 19 residues. CDR1 is SGHVS and CDR2 is FQNEAQ in the germline V gene. Trimming took 2 bases from V and 7 from J, leaving 26 bases between them. DNA of the CDR3: TGTGCCAGCAGCTTATTGCAGGGGCGGGAGAATTGGGCGGACGGGGAGCTGTTTTTT. Translating gives CASSLLQGRENWADGELFF.

The gene calls are TRBV5-5 and TRBJ1-2; D is unresolved. Germline V gives CDR1 SGHKS, CDR2 YYEKEE (reference sequence). The CDR3 has 12 amino acids. Trimming took off 3 bases at V and 8 bases at J, with 11 bases between the two ends. The CDR3 sequence is CASSSQTGGYTF. CDR3 in DNA: TGTGCCAGCAGCTCTCAGACGGGGGGCTACACCTTC.

This chain joins TRBV7-3 and TRBJ2-3, with a possible D match to TRBD1 (5 bases). The CDR3 runs 15 residues. V was clipped by 2 bases and J by 2 bases, with 11 bases between them. Germline loops: CDR1 SGHTA, CDR2 FQGTGA. CDR3 sequence: CASSLRSGATDTQYF. The CDR3 region has the DNA TGTGCCAGCAGCTTACGGTCTGGGGCCACAGATACGCAGTATTTT.

This clone was recorded once. This rearrangement joins TRBV5-5 to TRBJ2-3; TRBD2 aligns across 7 bases. Germline CDR1 SGHKS, CDR2 YYEKEE (reference sequence). Trimming took 5 bases from V and 4 from J; bases not matched to a gene: 7. This CDR3 has 14 amino acids. In nucleotides, the CDR3 is TGTGCCAGCAGTCCAGGGAGGGATTCAGATACGCAGTATTTT. Amino acids: CASSPGRDSDTQYF.